The clone carrying this T cell receptor beta chain was observed a few times. Antigen unknown. CDR3 length: 16 residues. Germline lookup yields CDR1 SGHNT and CDR2 YYREEE (reference sequence). V lost 5 bases and J lost 0; bases outside the gene matches: 9. The data are from a study of T cell responses to AZD1222 COVID-19 vaccine. Findings of the study overall: Across the whole spike, CD4 TCRs peaked at regions 160-218 and 743-854. White British donors predominated, females outnumbered males, and clonal diversity was possibly underestimated. Baseline seropositivity occurred in only a handful of AZD1222 recipients. Receipt of two AZD1222 doses was followed by a rise in Spike-specific TCR breadth and depth.

This table comes from immunoSEQ multiplex PCR, and its TCRdb copy is limited to in-frame clones, with some not included. The repertoire consists of around 76,000 clones, with about 88% occurring once and the leading ten covering about 13%. This specimen was peripheral blood, taken on day 0 of AZD1222 vaccination. This receptor was identified in an adult in good health. The chain links TRBV5-4 to TRBJ1-1, with 8 nucleotides matching TRBD1. The CDR3 DNA reads TGTGCCAGCAGGACCGGGACAGGCGACATGAACACTGAAGCTTTCTTT. Translated: CASRTGTGDMNTEAFF.